Each of the 18 T cell receptor beta chains below was sequenced from the same sample in a study of CD4 T cells in relation to SARS-CoV-2 and coronaviruses. Data came from immunoSEQ multiplex PCR; TCRdb stores just in-frame clones and leaves some out. The sample shows about 26,000 clones, roughly four fifths of them seen only once. Antigens for these TCRs are unknown. Before the COVID-19 pandemic, during about 2010-2018, CD4+ T cells were taken from unexposed donors. After roughly 9 days of culture, CD4+ T cells were isolated. The sample was CD4+ T cells from PBMCs, cultured in vitro. Receptor source: a human donor in good health.

The chain uses TRBV20-1 and TRBJ1-1; 8 nucleotides line up with TRBD1. This CDR3 contains 11 residues. Trimming removed 1 base from V and 11 bases from J; junction bases left unmatched: 3. Germline loops: CDR1 DFQATT, CDR2 SNEGSKA (reference sequence). The CDR3 DNA reads TGCAGTGCTAGAGGCAGGGGGCGGGCTTTCTTT. Protein: CSARGRGRAFF.

The V and J genes are TRBV18 and TRBJ1-6; 9 bases are shared with TRBD1. The CDR3 totals 16 residues. The germline gives CDR1 KGHSH, CDR2 LQKENI. Unmatched junction bases numbered 10, after V lost 6 bases and J lost 7 bases. The CDR3 DNA sequence: TGTGCCAGCTCCCTAGGGACAGGGACAATGAATTCACCCCTCCACTTT. Its translation: CASSLGTGTMNSPLHF. The full variable domain, its missing parts supplied by reference TRBV18 and TRBJ1-6, is NAGVMQNPRHLVRRRGQEARLRCSPMKGHSHVYWYRQLPEEGLKFMVYLQKENIIDESGMPKERFSAEFPKEGPSILRIQQVVRGDSAAYFCASSLGTGTMNSPLHFGNGTRLTVT.

This chain connects TRBV29-1 to TRBJ1-2; D is perhaps TRBD1 (5 bases). Germline CDR1 reads SQVTM; CDR2 reads ANQGSEA. Trimming took off 4 bases at V and 8 bases at J, with 14 bases between the two ends. CDR3 length: 12 residues. In DNA, the CDR3 is TGCAGCGTTGCAGGGACCCCGGACGGCTACACCTTC. Its translation: CSVAGTPDGYTF.

This clone has more than one count but fewer than ten. This chain connects TRBV9 to TRBJ2-1; D remains unclear. Between the trimmed V and J ends, which lost 2 bases and 4 bases, there was a span of 13 bases. There are 15 residues in the CDR3. In germline, CDR1 is SGDLS, CDR2 YYNGEE. The CDR3 DNA sequence: TGTGCCAGCAGCGTCTTAGCCGGTGCTTACAATGAGCAGTTCTTC. Protein product: CASSVLAGAYNEQFF.

The chain uses TRBV9 and TRBJ2-2; 10 bases are shared with TRBD2. CDR3 length: 16 residues. J was trimmed by 0 bases and V by 3 bases; bases with no gene match: 2. Germline CDR1 reads SGDLS; CDR2 reads YYNGEE. CDR3 region: CASSAGTSANTGELFF. The DNA for the CDR3 is TGTGCCAGCAGCGCCGGGACTAGCGCGAACACCGGGGAGCTGTTTTTT. Variable domain in full (rest from reference TRBV9 and TRBJ2-2): DSGVTQTPKHLITATGQRVTLRCSPRSGDLSVYWYQQSLDQGLQFLIQYYNGEERAKGNILERFSAQQFPDLHSELNLSSLELGDSALYFCASSAGTSANTGELFFGEGSRLTVL.

This clone has just one count. The gene calls are TRBV18 and TRBJ1-1; 10 positions agree with TRBD1. CDR1 is KGHSH, CDR2 LQKENI, per germline. The CDR3 extends over 15 amino acids. V gave up 5 bases and J gave up 2 bases; unmatched junction bases: 5. CDR3 residues: CASSADRGPNTEAFF. CDR3 nucleotides: TGTGCCAGCTCAGCAGACAGGGGGCCTAACACTGAAGCTTTCTTT. Drawing the rest from reference TRBV18 and TRBJ1-1, the complete variable domain is NAGVMQNPRHLVRRRGQEARLRCSPMKGHSHVYWYRQLPEEGLKFMVYLQKENIIDESGMPKERFSAEFPKEGPSILRIQQVVRGDSAAYFCASSADRGPNTEAFFGQGTRLTVV.

The chain uses TRBV7-2 and TRBJ2-7, with a possible D match to TRBD1 (5 bases). Trimming took 4 bases from V and 4 from J, leaving 20 bases between them. CDR1 is SGHTA and CDR2 is FQGNSA in the germline V gene. The CDR3 is 16 residues long. CDR3 in DNA: TGTGCCAGCAGCTCCTCCCATATGTGGGGCCGGTACGAGCAGTACTTC. This codes for CASSSSHMWGRYEQYF.

The rearrangement joins TRBV30 to TRBJ2-1, with 14 nucleotides matching TRBD2. J lost 9 bases, V lost 3 bases, and 7 bases had no gene match. The germline CDR1 and CDR2 sequences are GTSNPN and SVGIG (reference sequence). The CDR3 is made up of 15 amino acids. CDR3 sequence reads: CAWSLTSGRAAEQFF. The CDR3 bases are TGTGCCTGGAGCCTGACTAGCGGGAGGGCCGCTGAGCAGTTCTTC.

This clone was detected once. This chain joins TRBV4-3 and TRBJ2-2; D remains ambiguous. CDR3 length: 16 amino acids. Germline V gives CDR1 LGHNA, CDR2 YSLEER. Trimming took 6 bases from V and 2 from J, leaving 16 bases between them. The DNA for the CDR3 is TGCGCCAGCAGTTTTCACCTTGACGGAAACACCGGGGAGCTGTTTTTT. This encodes CASSFHLDGNTGELFF.

V gene TRBV7-5 combines with J gene TRBJ1-1; TRBD1, the table's D call, was not compared with the DNA. TRBV7-5 counts as a pseudogene. This CDR3 is built from 12 residues. This CDR3 reads CARSFGQGEAFF. The CDR3 DNA follows: TGTGCCAGAAGCTTCGGACAGGGTGAAGCTTTCTTT.

The chain employs TRBV5-5 and TRBJ1-2; TRBD1 matches at 9 bases. In germline, CDR1 is SGHKS, CDR2 YYEKEE (reference sequence). V was pared by 0 bases and J by 4 bases, with 7 bases of the junction left unmatched. The CDR3 contains 16 residues. For the CDR3, the DNA is TGTGCCAGCAGCTTGGGGGTTACAGGGGGCTCCTATGGCTACACCTTC. It specifies CASSLGVTGGSYGYTF.

This rearrangement joins TRBV7-2 to TRBJ2-5; TRBD2 agrees at 12 bases. V shed 1 base and J 1 base; nucleotides not matched to a gene: 7. The germline CDR1 and CDR2 sequences are SGHTA and FQGNSA. There are 18 residues in the CDR3. CDR3 sequence: CASSLVPSGGAFQETQYF. The CDR3 DNA follows: TGTGCCAGCAGCTTAGTTCCTAGCGGGGGGGCCTTCCAAGAGACCCAGTACTTC.

This clone was seen only once. This chain links TRBV9 with TRBJ2-5; TRBD2 matches at 9 bases. Germline loops: CDR1 SGDLS, CDR2 YYNGEE. This CDR3 is 16 amino acids long. Unmatched junction bases numbered 11, after V lost 3 bases and J lost 5 bases. This CDR3 reads CASSGGGGTPEETQYF. The CDR3 DNA is TGTGCCAGCAGCGGCGGGGGGGGAACACCCGAGGAGACCCAGTACTTC.

The chain uses TRBV30 and TRBJ2-5; 12 bases are shared with TRBD2. Trimming cost V 4 bases and J 4 bases; bases outside gene matches: 7. The V gene's germline CDR1 is GTSNPN and CDR2 SVGIG (reference sequence). The CDR3 has 15 residues. CDR3 DNA sequence: TGTGCCTGGATGGCTAGCGGGAGGGCCGGAGAGACCCAGTACTTC. Its protein is CAWMASGRAGETQYF.

The chain has TRBV30 and TRBJ1-1; no clear D gene. There are 15 residues in the CDR3. The germline gives CDR1 GTSNPN, CDR2 SVGIG (reference sequence). Trimming took 2 bases from V and 5 from J, leaving 18 bases between them. Here the CDR3 DNA reads TGTGCCTGGAGTTTCATAAAACAGCCGGGTACTGAAGCTTTCTTT. Residues: CAWSFIKQPGTEAFF.

This rearrangement joins TRBV10-2 to TRBJ2-3, with a weak D call TRBD2 (6 bases). Germline-derived CDR1 and CDR2 are WSHSY and SAAADI. With 5 bases removed from V and 9 bases from J, the gap between germline ends came to 15 bases. This CDR3 has 13 residues. The CDR3 coding sequence is TGCGCCAGCAGTTCGGACTACCCCCAAACGCAGTATTTT. It codes for CASSSDYPQTQYF.

The chain recombines TRBV3-1 (or the pseudogene TRBV3-2) with TRBJ1-2, with unresolved D. Trimming stripped 3 bases from V and 4 bases from J, with 15 bases between. This CDR3 contains 15 residues. Germline lookup yields CDR1 LGHDT and CDR2 YNNKEL (reference sequence). The chain's CDR3 is CASSHGRPVPYGYTF. CDR3 coding DNA: TGTGCCAGCAGCCACGGACGGCCTGTCCCCTATGGCTACACCTTC.

V is TRBV27 and J is TRBJ1-2; TRBD1 matches at 9 bases. Trimming removed 6 bases from V and 4 bases from J; junction bases left unmatched: 9. Germline V CDR1 and CDR2: MNHEY, SMNVEV (reference sequence). CDR3 length: 15 amino acids. The DNA for the CDR3 is TGTGCCAGCAGAACACAGGGGGCGTTTAGCTATGGCTACACCTTC. This encodes CASRTQGAFSYGYTF.